The text below deals with one T cell receptor beta chain. The antigen is unknown. Measured with immunoSEQ multiplex PCR; TCRdb has only the in-frame clones, and not every one. The data contain over a million clones, around 95% of them singletons. This sample is part of a study of shared clonotypes between healthy human individuals. General observations from the study: Despite large depth, sorted-subset datasets appeared incompletely sequenced. Naive subsets typically showed greater estimated richness than memory subsets.

Germline loops: CDR1 SGHNT, CDR2 YYREEE (reference sequence). V lost 0 bases and J lost 5, with 3 bases in between. There are 12 residues in the CDR3. Sequenced: naive CD4+ T cells sorted from blood. As for subset: CD45RA+ positively selected. The gene calls are TRBV5-4 and TRBJ1-3, with no clear D. This receptor was identified in a man younger than 40 in good health. The CDR3 protein is CASSLDRNTIYF. The CDR3 nucleotides are TGTGCCAGCAGCTTGGATAGAAACACCATATATTTT.